This T cell receptor (beta chain) stems from a study of cytomegalovirus exposure and HLA in healthy donors. The CDR3 runs to 18 residues. V was clipped by 1 base and J by 0 bases; unmatched bases: 11. CDR1 SGHVT and CDR2 SQSDAQ come from the germline V gene. Primers: 60 Vbeta forward and 13 Jbeta reverse. Sequencing used immunoSEQ multiplex PCR; TCRdb keeps in-frame clones, though not all of them. Among 110,000 or so clones, over 65% were seen once, and the ten largest hold more than 8%. Healthy bone marrow donors made up the donors. This TCR was recovered from a middle-aged man in good health and CMV-seropositive. The sequencing input was PBMCs. V gene TRBV7-4 combines with J gene TRBJ1-2; TRBD1 agrees at 7 bases. The CDR3 sequence is CASSLEFRTGDSNYGYTF. The CDR3 DNA reads TGTGCCAGCAGCTTAGAGTTTAGGACAGGCGATTCTAACTATGGCTACACCTTC.